This T cell receptor (beta chain) was recovered during a study of Graves' ophthalmopathy and Graves' hyperthyroidism. This CDR3 spans 12 amino acids. Germline values: CDR1 SGHRS, CDR2 YFSETQ. The authors amplified TCR beta CDR3 regions, and they did so from RNA transcripts for repertoire sequencing. HTBI primers were employed in first-round RT-PCR, then a second-round multiplex PCR followed. TCRdb re-derived calls from the multiplex PCR reads in MiXCR, one entry per CDR3 protein. The data contain 200,000 to 300,000 distinct CDR3 sequences, around 50% of them seen just once; the ten biggest clones take up over 40%. Comments on this clonotype: The antigen is not known. A read error may account for a junction end that differs from germline.

Excluded were patients with other autoimmune diseases, uncontrolled infections, pregnancy or lactation. General study results and limits: Most expanded clonotypes in thyroid above 0.001 frequency also showed up in blood. An 81.08% specificity and about 88% sensitivity were achieved by a 13-signature model that separated ophthalmopathy from stable hyperthyroidism.

This chain uses TRBV5-1 with TRBJ1-1; 10 bases match TRBD1. The TCR comes from an adult man with Graves' ophthalmopathy. Sequenced material: peripheral blood. Here the CDR3 DNA reads TGCGCCAGCAGCAGCTGGACAGGGGGACGTGTCTTT. This codes for CASSSWTGGRVF.